The source of this T cell receptor (beta chain) is a study of beta chain features in type 1 diabetes. Overall study results and limits: Naive, central memory and Treg TCRB repertoires appeared more alike in patients than in healthy donors. Across all four CD4+ subsets, people with type 1 diabetes showed modestly shorter TCRB CDR3s.

With regard to this clone: Its target is unknown.

Germline V gene data show CDR1 as SQVTM and CDR2 as ANQGSEA. The V end lost 7 bases, the J end lost 4 bases, and 11 bases lay between the germline ends. This CDR3 contains 11 residues. The study reverse transcribed the entire isolated RNA, so it sequenced expressed TCRB transcripts. TCRdb's copy holds only in-frame clones and misses some; the assay was immunoSEQ multiplex PCR. The sample consists of some 660,000 clones, about an eighth of them appearing once. This rearrangement joins TRBV29-1 to TRBJ2-7, with TRBD2 as a possible D gene (5 bases). The clonotype originates from a man between 18 and 35 years old with type 1 diabetes. The sequenced sample consisted of naive CD4+ T cells from blood. The CDR3 protein is CSGRRGYEQYF. CDR3 sequence (DNA): TGCAGCGGTCGCCGGGGTTACGAGCAGTACTTC.